One TCR beta chain is described in this entry. The method was immunoSEQ multiplex PCR; TCRdb's version includes in-frame clones alone and lacks a portion of them. The table lists around 100,000 clones, more than 75% of them singletons, with just under 4.5% in the top ten. This specimen belongs to a study of blood T cell repertoires in COVID-19. V was trimmed by 3 bases and J by 3 bases, leaving 11 bases between them. The CDR3 is 15 amino acids. CDR1 SNHLY and CDR2 FYNNEI come from the germline V gene. This receptor was identified in a human donor in a cohort sampled during active COVID-19. The chain joins TRBV2 to TRBJ2-2; possibly TRBD2 for D (6 bases). Sequencing was carried out using peripheral blood. CDR3 DNA sequence: TGTGCCAGCAGTGAGGGCGGGGAGGACACCGGGGAGCTGTTTTTT. Its translation: CASSEGGEDTGELFF.